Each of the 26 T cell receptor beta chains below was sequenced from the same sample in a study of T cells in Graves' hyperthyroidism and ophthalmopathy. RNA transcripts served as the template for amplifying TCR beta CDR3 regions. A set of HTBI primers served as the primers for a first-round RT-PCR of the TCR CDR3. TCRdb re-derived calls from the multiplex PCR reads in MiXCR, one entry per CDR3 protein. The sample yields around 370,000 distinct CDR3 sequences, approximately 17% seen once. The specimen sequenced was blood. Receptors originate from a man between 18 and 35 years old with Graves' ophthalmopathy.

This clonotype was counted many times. The CDR3 DNA is TGTGCCAGTTGTGAGGGCAATCAGCCCCAGCATTTT. Translated: CASCEGNQPQHF. The chain is built from TRBV12-3 or TRBV12-4 and TRBJ1-5, with D uncertain. V gave up 9 bases and J gave up 2 bases, with 8 bases separating them. The CDR3 length is 12 residues.

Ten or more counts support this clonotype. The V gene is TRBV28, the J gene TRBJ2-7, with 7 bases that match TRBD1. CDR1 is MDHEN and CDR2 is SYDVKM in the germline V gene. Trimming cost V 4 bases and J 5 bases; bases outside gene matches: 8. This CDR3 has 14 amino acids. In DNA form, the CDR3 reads TGTGCCAGCAGTTCAATGATGGGACAGAACGAGCAGTACTTC. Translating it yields CASSSMMGQNEQYF.

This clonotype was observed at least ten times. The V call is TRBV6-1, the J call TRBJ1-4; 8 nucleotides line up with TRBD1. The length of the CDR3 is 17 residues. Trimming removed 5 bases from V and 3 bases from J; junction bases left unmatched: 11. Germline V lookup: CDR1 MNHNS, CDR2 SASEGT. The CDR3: CASSPGQVPAANEKLFF. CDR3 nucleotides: TGTGCCAGCAGTCCGGGACAGGTACCTGCGGCTAATGAAAAACTGTTTTTT.

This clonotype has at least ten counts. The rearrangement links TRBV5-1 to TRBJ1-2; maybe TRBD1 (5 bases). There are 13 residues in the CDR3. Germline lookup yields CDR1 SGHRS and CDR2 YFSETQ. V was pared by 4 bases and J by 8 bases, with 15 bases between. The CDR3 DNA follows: TGCGCCAGCAGCCCTGACAGTTTCTGGGGCTACACCTTC. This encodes CASSPDSFWGYTF.

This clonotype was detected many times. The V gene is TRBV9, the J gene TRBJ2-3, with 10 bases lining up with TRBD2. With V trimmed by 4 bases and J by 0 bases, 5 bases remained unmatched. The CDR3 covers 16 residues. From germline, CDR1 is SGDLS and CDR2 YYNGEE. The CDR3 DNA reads TGTGCCAGCAGCCTAACTAGCGGGGTTAGCACAGATACGCAGTATTTT. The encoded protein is CASSLTSGVSTDTQYF.

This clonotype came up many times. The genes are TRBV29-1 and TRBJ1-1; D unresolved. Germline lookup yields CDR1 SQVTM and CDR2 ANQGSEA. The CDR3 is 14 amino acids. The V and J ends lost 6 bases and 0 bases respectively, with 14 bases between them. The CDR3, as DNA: TGCAGCGTCAAACCCGCCAGCATGAACACTGAAGCTTTCTTT. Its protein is CSVKPASMNTEAFF.

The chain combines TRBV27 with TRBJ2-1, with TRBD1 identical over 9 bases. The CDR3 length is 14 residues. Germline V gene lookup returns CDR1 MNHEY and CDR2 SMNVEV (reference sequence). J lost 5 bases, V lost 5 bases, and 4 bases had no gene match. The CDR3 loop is CASSLQGANNEQFF. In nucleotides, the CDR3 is TGTGCCAGCAGTCTACAGGGGGCTAACAATGAGCAGTTCTTC.

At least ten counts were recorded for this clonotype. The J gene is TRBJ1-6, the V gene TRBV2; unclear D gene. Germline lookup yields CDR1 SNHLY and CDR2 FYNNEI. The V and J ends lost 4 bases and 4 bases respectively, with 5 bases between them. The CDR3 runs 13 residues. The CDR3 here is CASSGTYNSPLHF. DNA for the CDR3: TGTGCCAGCAGTGGGACTTATAATTCACCCCTCCACTTT.

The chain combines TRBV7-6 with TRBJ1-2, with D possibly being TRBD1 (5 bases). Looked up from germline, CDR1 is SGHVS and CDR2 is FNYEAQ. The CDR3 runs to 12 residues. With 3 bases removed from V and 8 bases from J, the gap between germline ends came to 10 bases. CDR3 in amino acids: CASSFAGHGYTF. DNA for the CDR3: TGTGCCAGCAGCTTTGCAGGGCACGGCTACACCTTC. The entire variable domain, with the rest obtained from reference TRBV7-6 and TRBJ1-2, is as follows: GAGVSQSPRYKVTKRGQDVALRCDPISGHVSLYWYRQALGQGPEFLTYFNYEAQQDKSGLPNDRFSAERPEGSISTLTIQRTEQRDSAMYRCASSFAGHGYTFGSGTRLTVV.

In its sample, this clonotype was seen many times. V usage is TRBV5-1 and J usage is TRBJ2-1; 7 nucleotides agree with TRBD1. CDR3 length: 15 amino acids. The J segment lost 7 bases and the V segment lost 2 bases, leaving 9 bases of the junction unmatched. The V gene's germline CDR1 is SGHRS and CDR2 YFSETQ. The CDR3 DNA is TGCGCCAGCAGCTTATCGGGTCAGGGGGTTAATGAGCAGTTCTTC. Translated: CASSLSGQGVNEQFF.

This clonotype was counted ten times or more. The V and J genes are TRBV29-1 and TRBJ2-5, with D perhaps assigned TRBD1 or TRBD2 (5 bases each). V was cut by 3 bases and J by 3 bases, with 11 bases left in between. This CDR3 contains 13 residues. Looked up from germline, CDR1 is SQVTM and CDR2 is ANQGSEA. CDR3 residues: CSVEGVSKETQYF. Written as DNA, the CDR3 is TGCAGCGTTGAGGGGGTATCAAAAGAGACCCAGTACTTC.

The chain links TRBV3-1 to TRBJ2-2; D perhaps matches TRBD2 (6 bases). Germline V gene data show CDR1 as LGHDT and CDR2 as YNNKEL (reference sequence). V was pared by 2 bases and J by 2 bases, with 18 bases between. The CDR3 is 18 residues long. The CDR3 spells CASSQIKGAGFNTGELFF. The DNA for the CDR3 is TGTGCCAGCAGCCAAATTAAGGGAGCGGGTTTTAACACCGGGGAGCTGTTTTTT.

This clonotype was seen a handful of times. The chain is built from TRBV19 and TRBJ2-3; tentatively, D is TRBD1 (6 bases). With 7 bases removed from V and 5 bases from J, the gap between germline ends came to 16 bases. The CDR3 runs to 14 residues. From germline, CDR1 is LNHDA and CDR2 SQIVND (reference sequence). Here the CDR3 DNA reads TGTGCCAGTACCCAAGACCAGGGGAAAGATACGCAGTATTTT. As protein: CASTQDQGKDTQYF.

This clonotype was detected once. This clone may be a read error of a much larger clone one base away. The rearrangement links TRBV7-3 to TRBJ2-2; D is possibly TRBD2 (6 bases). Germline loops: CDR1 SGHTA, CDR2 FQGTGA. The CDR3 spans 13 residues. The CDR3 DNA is TGTGCCAGCACCCTATTGAACACCGGGGGGCTGTTTTTT. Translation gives CASTLLNTGGLFF.

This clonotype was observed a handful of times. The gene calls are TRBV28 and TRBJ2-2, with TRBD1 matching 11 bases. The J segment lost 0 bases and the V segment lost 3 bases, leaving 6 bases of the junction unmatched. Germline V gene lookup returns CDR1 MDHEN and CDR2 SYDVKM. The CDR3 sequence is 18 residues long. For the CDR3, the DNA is TGTGCCAGCAGTTTTGGGACAGGGGGTATTTCGAACACCGGGGAGCTGTTTTTT. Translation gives CASSFGTGGISNTGELFF.

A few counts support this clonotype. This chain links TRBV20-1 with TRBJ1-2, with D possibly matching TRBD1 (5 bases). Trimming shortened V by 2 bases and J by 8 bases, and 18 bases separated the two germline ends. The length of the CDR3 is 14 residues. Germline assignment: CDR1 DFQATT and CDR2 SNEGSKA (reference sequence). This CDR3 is CSARTGRDFSGYTF. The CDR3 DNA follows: TGCAGTGCTAGAACCGGCAGGGATTTTTCCGGCTACACCTTC.

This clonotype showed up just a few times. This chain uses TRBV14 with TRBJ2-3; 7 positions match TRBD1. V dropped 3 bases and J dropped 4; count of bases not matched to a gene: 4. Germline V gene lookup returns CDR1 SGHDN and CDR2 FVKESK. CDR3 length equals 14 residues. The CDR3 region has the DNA TGTGCCAGCAGCCAGGACAGGAGTGCAGATACGCAGTATTTT. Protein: CASSQDRSADTQYF.

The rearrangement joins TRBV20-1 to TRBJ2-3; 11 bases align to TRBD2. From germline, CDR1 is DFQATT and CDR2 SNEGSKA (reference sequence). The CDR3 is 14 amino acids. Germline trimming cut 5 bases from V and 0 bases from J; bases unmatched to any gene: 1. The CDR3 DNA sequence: TGCAGTGCTGGACTAGCGGGTAGCACAGATACGCAGTATTTT. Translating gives CSAGLAGSTDTQYF.

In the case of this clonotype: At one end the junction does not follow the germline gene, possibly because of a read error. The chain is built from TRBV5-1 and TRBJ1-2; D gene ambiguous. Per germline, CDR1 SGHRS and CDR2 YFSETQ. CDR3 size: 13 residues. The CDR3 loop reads CASSPSSGYGYTF. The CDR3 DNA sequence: TGTGCCAGCAGCCCTAGCTCGGGTTATGGCTACACCTTC.

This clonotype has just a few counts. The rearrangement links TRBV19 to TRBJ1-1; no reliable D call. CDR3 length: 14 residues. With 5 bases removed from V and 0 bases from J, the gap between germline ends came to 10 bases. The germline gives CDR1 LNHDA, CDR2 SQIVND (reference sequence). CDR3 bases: TGTGCCAGTAGTGTGCGGGATCTGAACACTGAAGCTTTCTTT. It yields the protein CASSVRDLNTEAFF.

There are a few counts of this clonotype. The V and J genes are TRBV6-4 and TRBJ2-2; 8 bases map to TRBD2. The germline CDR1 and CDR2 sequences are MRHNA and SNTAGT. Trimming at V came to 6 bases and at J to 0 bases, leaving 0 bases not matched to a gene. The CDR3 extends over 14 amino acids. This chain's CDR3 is CASSGGANTGELFF. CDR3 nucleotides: TGTGCCAGCAGCGGGGGGGCGAACACCGGGGAGCTGTTTTTT.

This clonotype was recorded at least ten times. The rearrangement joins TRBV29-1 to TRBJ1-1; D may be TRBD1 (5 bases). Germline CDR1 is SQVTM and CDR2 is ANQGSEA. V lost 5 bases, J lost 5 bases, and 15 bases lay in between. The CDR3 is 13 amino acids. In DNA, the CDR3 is TGCAGCGTTAGGCCCTCGGGGGGGACTGAAGCTTTCTTT. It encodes CSVRPSGGTEAFF. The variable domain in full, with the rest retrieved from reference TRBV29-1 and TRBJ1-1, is SAVISQKPSRDICQRGTSLTIQCQVDSQVTMMFWYRQQPGQSLTLIATANQGSEATYESGFVIDKFPISRPNLTFSTLTVSNMSPEDSSIYLCSVRPSGGTEAFFGQGTRLTVV.

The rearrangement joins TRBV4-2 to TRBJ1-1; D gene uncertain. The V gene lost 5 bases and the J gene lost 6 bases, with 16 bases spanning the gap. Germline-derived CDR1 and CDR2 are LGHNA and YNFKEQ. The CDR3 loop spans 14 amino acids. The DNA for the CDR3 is TGTGCCAGCAGCTCCGGACCTTCTGACGCTGAAGCTTTCTTT. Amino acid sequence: CASSSGPSDAEAFF.

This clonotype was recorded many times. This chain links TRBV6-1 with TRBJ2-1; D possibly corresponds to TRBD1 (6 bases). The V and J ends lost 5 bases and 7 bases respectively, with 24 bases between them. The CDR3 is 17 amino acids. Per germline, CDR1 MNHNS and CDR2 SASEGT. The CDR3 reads CASSHDAGQPVLNEQFF. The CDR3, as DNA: TGTGCCAGCAGTCACGACGCCGGACAGCCTGTTCTTAATGAGCAGTTCTTC.

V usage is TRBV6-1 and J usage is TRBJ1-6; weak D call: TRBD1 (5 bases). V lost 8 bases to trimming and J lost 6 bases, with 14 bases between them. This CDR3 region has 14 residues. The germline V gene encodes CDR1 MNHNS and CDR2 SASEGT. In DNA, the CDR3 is TGTGCCAGCGGGAGGACACAGGTTAATTCACCCCTCCACTTT. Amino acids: CASGRTQVNSPLHF.

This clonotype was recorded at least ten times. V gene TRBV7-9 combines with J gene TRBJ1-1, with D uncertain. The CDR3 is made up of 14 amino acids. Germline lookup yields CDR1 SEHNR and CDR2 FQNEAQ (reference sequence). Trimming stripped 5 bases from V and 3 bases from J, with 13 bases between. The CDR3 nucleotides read TGTGCCAGCAGCCGAGACACGGCCTACACTGAAGCTTTCTTT. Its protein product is CASSRDTAYTEAFF.